The present T cell receptor beta chain was sequenced within a study of blood T cells in healthy people across ages. Healthy Caucasians from Russia aged roughly 6 to 100 served as donors. This clonotype was counted between two and nine times. Sample-barcoded 5' priming and a J-beta primer mix drove a second PCR of roughly 7 to 11 cycles. A single record per CDR3 protein comes from TCRdb applying MiXCR to the 5' RACE reads. The data contain roughly 1,800,000 distinct CDR3 sequences, roughly 50% of them singletons. The CDR3 is made up of 16 amino acids. CDR1 and CDR2 (germline): MNHEY, SMNVEV (reference sequence). Trimming at V came to 2 bases and at J to 8 bases, leaving 10 bases not matched to a gene.

The material sequenced was blood. This receptor was identified in a woman between 40 and 50 years old in good health. The J gene is TRBJ2-1, the V gene TRBV27, with 9 bases lining up with TRBD2. This CDR3 reads CASSLGTSPALDEQFF. For the CDR3, the DNA is TGTGCCAGCAGTTTAGGGACTAGCCCTGCCCTCGATGAGCAGTTCTTC.